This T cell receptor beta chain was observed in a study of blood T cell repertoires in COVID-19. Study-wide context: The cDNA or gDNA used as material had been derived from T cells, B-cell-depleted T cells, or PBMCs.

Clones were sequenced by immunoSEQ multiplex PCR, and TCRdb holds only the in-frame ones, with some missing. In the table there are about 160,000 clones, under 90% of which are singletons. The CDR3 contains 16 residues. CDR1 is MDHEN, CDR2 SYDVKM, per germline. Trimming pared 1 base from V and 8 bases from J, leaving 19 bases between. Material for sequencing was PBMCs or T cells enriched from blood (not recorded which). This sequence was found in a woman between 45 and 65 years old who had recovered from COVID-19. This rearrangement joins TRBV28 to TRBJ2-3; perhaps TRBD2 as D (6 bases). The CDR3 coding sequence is TGTGCCAGCAGTTTATTGGGGATGACTAGTCGGGGTACGCAGTATTTT. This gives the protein CASSLLGMTSRGTQYF.